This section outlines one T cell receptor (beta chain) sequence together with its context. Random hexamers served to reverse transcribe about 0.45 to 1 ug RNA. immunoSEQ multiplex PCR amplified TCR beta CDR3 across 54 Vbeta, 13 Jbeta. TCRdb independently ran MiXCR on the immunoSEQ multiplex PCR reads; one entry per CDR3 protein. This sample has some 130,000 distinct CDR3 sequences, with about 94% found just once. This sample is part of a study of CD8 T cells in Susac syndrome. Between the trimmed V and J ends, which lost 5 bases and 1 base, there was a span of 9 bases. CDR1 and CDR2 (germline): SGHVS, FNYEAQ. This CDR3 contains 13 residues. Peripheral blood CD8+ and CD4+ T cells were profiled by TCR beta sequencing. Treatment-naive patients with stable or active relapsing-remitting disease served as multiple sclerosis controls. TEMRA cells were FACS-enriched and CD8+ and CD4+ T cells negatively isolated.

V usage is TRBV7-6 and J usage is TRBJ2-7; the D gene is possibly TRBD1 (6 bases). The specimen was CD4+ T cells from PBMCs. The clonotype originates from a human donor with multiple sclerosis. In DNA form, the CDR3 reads TGTGCCAGCAGCCGGGGACATTCCTACGAGCAGTACTTC. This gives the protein CASSRGHSYEQYF.